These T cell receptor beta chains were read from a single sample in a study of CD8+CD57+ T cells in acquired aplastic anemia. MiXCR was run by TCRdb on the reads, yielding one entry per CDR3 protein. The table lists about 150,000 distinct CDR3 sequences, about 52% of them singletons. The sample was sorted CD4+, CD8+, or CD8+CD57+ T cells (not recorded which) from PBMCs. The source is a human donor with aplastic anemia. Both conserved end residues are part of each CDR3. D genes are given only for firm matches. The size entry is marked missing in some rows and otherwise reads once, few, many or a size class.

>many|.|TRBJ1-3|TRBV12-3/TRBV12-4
TGTGCCAGCGCCTCTGGAAACACCATATATTTT
CASASGNTIYF
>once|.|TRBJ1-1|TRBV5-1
TGCGCCAGCAGTGAAGGGCCTCCTGAAGCTTTCTTT
CASSEGPPEAFF
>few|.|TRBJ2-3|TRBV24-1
TGTGCCACCAGTGATGTCAGAGCAAACACAGATACGCAGTATTTT
CATSDVRANTDTQYF
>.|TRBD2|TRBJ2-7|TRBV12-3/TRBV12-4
TGTGCCAGCAGGTCTGGACTAGCGGGATACGAGCAGTACTTC
CASRSGLAGYEQYF
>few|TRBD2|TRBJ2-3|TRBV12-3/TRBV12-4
TGTGCCAGCAGTCTCAGGACTAGCGCCACAGATACGCAGTATTTT
CASSLRTSATDTQYF
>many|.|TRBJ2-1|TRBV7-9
TGTGCCAGCAGCTTAGGGGACAATGAGCAGTTCTTC
CASSLGDNEQFF
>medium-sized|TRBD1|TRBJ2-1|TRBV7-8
TGTGCCAGCAGCACCCGGGACAGGCACAATGAGCAGTTCTTC
CASSTRDRHNEQFF
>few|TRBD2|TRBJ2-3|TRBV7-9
TGTGCCAGCAGCTCTCCTGGGGCGGGGGAGTTGCTTGGTTTT
CASSSPGAGELLGF
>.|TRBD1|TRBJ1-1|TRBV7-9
TGCGCCAGCAGACAGGGTATGAACACTGAAGCTTTCTTT
CASRQGMNTEAFF
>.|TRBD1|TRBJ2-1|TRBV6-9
TGTGCCAGCAGACCGACAGGGGGTCCCCTCCGGCAGCAGTTCTTC
CASRPTGGPLRQQFF
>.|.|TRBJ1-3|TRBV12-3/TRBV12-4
TGTGCCAGCAGTTTCTGGGGGATGGGAAACACCATATATTTT
CASSFWGMGNTIYF
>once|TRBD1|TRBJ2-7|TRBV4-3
TGCGCCAGCAGCCAAGGCAGGACAGGGGCGATCTCCTACGAGCAGTACTTC
CASSQGRTGAISYEQYF
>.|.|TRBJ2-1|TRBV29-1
TGCAGCGTTGTTACGGGAGACTCCTACGAGCAGTTCTTC
CSVVTGDSYEQFF
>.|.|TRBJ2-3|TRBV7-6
TGTGCCAGCAGCTTAGCTCGGGGGGCGGTCCCCCTAGTCACAGATACGCAGTATTTT
CASSLARGAVPLVTDTQYF
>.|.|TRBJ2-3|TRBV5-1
TGCGCCAGCACCCCTTCAAACCCAGATACGCAGTATTTT
CASTPSNPDTQYF
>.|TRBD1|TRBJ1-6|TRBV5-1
TGCGCCAGCAGAGCACAGGGGATGAATTCACCCCTCCACTTT
CASRAQGMNSPLHF